This TCR beta chain was found in a study of T cell repertoires in aging, cancer and after chemotherapy. Study context: Healthy donor repertoires were recorded over several months to years and showed clear clonal overlap. Study-level points and caveats: Untreated cancer patients had significantly lower blood TCR diversity than age-matched healthy donors.

Amplification of TCR beta used genomic DNA extracted from peripheral blood. The germline gives CDR1 SGHTA, CDR2 FQGNSA. V was cut by 4 bases and J by 6 bases, with 14 bases left in between. The CDR3 is 14 residues long. Multiplex touch-down PCR with TRB-A/B primers amplified rearranged V-D-J TRB sequences. TCRdb re-derived calls from the multiplex PCR reads in MiXCR, one entry per CDR3 protein. The sample holds about 11,000 distinct CDR3 sequences; more than 35% are singletons and the top ten take approximately 7%. This clonotype was detected once. Its target is not known. The V and J genes are TRBV7-2 and TRBJ2-3; D unclear. Sequencing was carried out using blood. The clonotype originates from a human donor in good health. CDR3 nucleotide sequence: TGTGCCAGCAGCTCCCTACCCTCCTACGATACGCAGTATTTT. It is translated as CASSSLPSYDTQYF.